The next 31 T cell receptor beta chains were all read from a single sample in a study of early T cells in non-severe SARS-CoV-2 infection. TCRdb redid the calling of the 5' RACE reads with MiXCR, one entry per CDR3 protein. The table shows about 110,000 distinct CDR3 sequences, with roughly an eighth occurring only once. The specimen sequenced was whole blood. These receptors came from an adult who was a healthcare worker with PCR-confirmed SARS-CoV-2 infection or an uninfected control (not recorded which).

V is TRBV5-1 and J is TRBJ2-3; 8 nucleotides agree with TRBD1. The CDR3 extends over 16 amino acids. Looked up from germline, CDR1 is SGHRS and CDR2 is YFSETQ. V trimming: 3 bases; J trimming: 3 bases; junction bases outside the gene matches: 9. CDR3 in DNA: TGCGCCAGCAGCTCGGCCACAGGACAGGGTACAGATACGCAGTATTTT. Protein: CASSSATGQGTDTQYF.

This clonotype showed up many times. The chain combines TRBV7-3 with TRBJ2-2, with D hard to call. The CDR3 totals 14 residues. The V end lost 5 bases, the J end lost 4 bases, and 11 bases lay between the germline ends. CDR1 is SGHTA and CDR2 is FQGTGA in the germline V gene. CDR3 bases: TGTGCCAGCAGCGTCAGGAGTCCCACCGGGGAGCTGTTTTTT. Protein sequence: CASSVRSPTGELFF.

This clonotype has ten or more counts. V is TRBV27 and J is TRBJ2-5, with D perhaps matching TRBD2 (6 bases). The CDR3 is made up of 16 amino acids. Trimming pared 3 bases from V and 2 bases from J, leaving 16 bases between. The germline CDR1 and CDR2 sequences are MNHEY and SMNVEV (reference sequence). The CDR3 is CASSFSGGMGQETQYF. The CDR3 DNA reads TGTGCCAGCAGTTTTTCAGGAGGGATGGGTCAAGAGACCCAGTACTTC.

The chain uses TRBV29-1 and TRBJ2-1; tentative D call: TRBD2 (5 bases). V shed 3 bases and J shed 10 bases, with 13 bases lying between them. Looked up from germline, CDR1 is SQVTM and CDR2 is ANQGSEA. There are 12 residues in the CDR3. The CDR3 DNA reads TGCAGCGTTGATGGTCTAGCTTGGGAGCAGTTCTTC. Encoded protein: CSVDGLAWEQFF.

This clonotype was observed a handful of times. The V gene is TRBV12-3 or TRBV12-4, the J gene TRBJ2-5; D possibly corresponds to TRBD2 (5 bases). The CDR3 totals 13 residues. Trimming cost V 6 bases and J 7 bases, with 15 bases left between them. CDR3 amino acids: CASSPVTAGTQYF. The CDR3 DNA is TGTGCCAGCAGCCCCGTAACGGCGGGGACCCAGTACTTC.

The J gene is TRBJ2-1, the V gene TRBV27; no clear D. The CDR3 runs 14 residues. Trimming pared 2 bases from V and 9 bases from J, leaving 14 bases between. Germline CDR1 reads MNHEY; CDR2 reads SMNVEV (reference sequence). CDR3 loop: CASSLGHRDGEQFF. In nucleotides, the CDR3 is TGTGCCAGCAGTTTAGGGCACCGCGACGGTGAGCAGTTCTTC.

The chain is built from TRBV10-3 and TRBJ2-1, with D maybe TRBD2 (5 bases). CDR1 is ENHRY and CDR2 is SYGVKD in the germline V gene. This CDR3 has 14 residues. The V end was cut by 9 bases, the J end by 8 bases, with 20 bases between. This chain's CDR3 is CAMSKDSEVDEQFF. The CDR3 bases are TGTGCCATGAGTAAGGACTCGGAGGTAGATGAGCAGTTCTTC.

This clonotype appeared many times. The chain uses TRBV19 and TRBJ2-2; the D is unclear. In germline, CDR1 is LNHDA, CDR2 SQIVND (reference sequence). V lost 3 bases and J lost 4, with 15 bases in between. This CDR3 comprises 16 residues. CDR3 DNA: TGTGCCAGTAGTATTGGAACTACCCGTATCACCGGGGAGCTGTTTTTT. It specifies CASSIGTTRITGELFF.

The rearrangement links TRBV11-2 to TRBJ2-1; 9 positions agree with TRBD2. CDR3 length: 18 amino acids. V gave up 5 bases and J gave up 3 bases; unmatched junction bases: 14. Germline V gene lookup returns CDR1 SGHAT and CDR2 FQNNGV. The CDR3 coding sequence is TGTGCCAGCAGCCGTACTAGCGGGTCCTCCTTCTTCTACAATGAGCAGTTCTTC. Its protein is CASSRTSGSSFFYNEQFF.

This clonotype occurred many times. J is TRBJ2-3 and V is TRBV7-2, with unresolved D. The V and J ends lost 1 base and 7 bases respectively, with 6 bases between them. The CDR3 runs 12 residues. Germline V lookup: CDR1 SGHTA, CDR2 FQGNSA. This CDR3 reads CASSLGEHTQYF. The CDR3 DNA sequence: TGTGCCAGCAGCTTAGGTGAACATACGCAGTATTTT.

The J gene is TRBJ1-1, the V gene TRBV6-5, with D uncertain. The ends were cut back, 6 bases at V and 11 bases at J, with 16 bases in the middle. CDR1 MNHEY and CDR2 SVGAGI come from the germline V gene. The length of the CDR3 is 12 residues. The CDR3 reads CASSRPSGGAFF. Here the CDR3 DNA reads TGTGCCAGCAGCCGACCCTCAGGAGGGGCTTTCTTT.

This chain joins TRBV20-1 and TRBJ1-1, with a possible D match to TRBD1 (6 bases). Germline V gene sequence: CDR1 DFQATT, CDR2 SNEGSKA (reference sequence). The CDR3 totals 13 residues. V was cut by 2 bases and J by 5 bases, with 12 bases left in between. The CDR3 coding sequence is TGCAGTGCTAGAAGGGGGGCAAGAACTGAAGCTTTCTTT. It codes for CSARRGARTEAFF.

The chain combines TRBV12-3 or TRBV12-4 with TRBJ1-1; the D is unclear. CDR3 size: 15 residues. V gave up 5 bases and J gave up 3 bases, with 16 bases separating them. The DNA for the CDR3 is TGTGCCAGCAGTCTTACTCGAGTTATTCACACTGAAGCTTTCTTT. Protein product: CASSLTRVIHTEAFF.

This clonotype appeared many times. The CDR3 is CASSPGQGKINTEAFF. CDR3 coding DNA: TGCGCCAGCAGCCCGGGACAGGGGAAAATCAACACTGAAGCTTTCTTT. The V gene is TRBV5-1, the J gene TRBJ1-1, with 10 bases aligning to TRBD1. V was clipped by 4 bases and J by 2 bases; unmatched bases: 8. Germline V gene lookup returns CDR1 SGHRS and CDR2 YFSETQ. The CDR3 contains 16 residues.

This clonotype was counted between two and nine times. The chain has TRBV4-1 and TRBJ2-3, with 11 bases lining up with TRBD2. CDR1 and CDR2 (germline): MGHRA, YSYEKL. This CDR3 has 17 residues. The junction had 5 bases not matched to a gene; V was cut back by 1 base and J by 2 bases. CDR3 loop: CASSQGLAGTYTDTQYF. The CDR3 DNA follows: TGCGCCAGCAGCCAAGGACTAGCGGGGACGTACACAGATACGCAGTATTTT.

This clonotype was seen more than once but under ten times. This chain connects TRBV28 to TRBJ1-3; 8 nucleotides agree with TRBD1. Per germline, CDR1 MDHEN and CDR2 SYDVKM. The CDR3 loop spans 15 amino acids. V lost 5 bases to trimming and J lost 4 bases; unmatched junction nucleotides: 7. The CDR3 loop reads CASSSPGTGGNTIYF. In DNA, the CDR3 is TGTGCCAGCAGTAGTCCCGGGACAGGAGGAAACACCATATATTTT.

This clonotype was seen ten or more times. This rearrangement joins TRBV5-5 to TRBJ2-1, with D possibly TRBD1 on 6 matching bases. Trimming left V 4 bases short and J 6 bases short, with 11 bases between. CDR3 length: 13 amino acids. The germline CDR1 and CDR2 sequences are SGHKS and YYEKEE (reference sequence). The DNA of the CDR3 is TGTGCCAGCAGCATGGACAGCCTCAATGAGCAGTTCTTC. Amino acids: CASSMDSLNEQFF.

This clonotype was recorded many times. The chain links TRBV20-1 to TRBJ2-3, with TRBD2 matching 13 bases. This CDR3 is 15 amino acids long. The germline CDR1 and CDR2 sequences are DFQATT and SNEGSKA (reference sequence). Trimming took 5 bases from V and 9 from J; bases not matched to a gene: 11. CDR3 DNA: TGCAGTGCTTCCCTCCCGGGACTAGCGGGAAGAACGCAGTATTTT. This encodes CSASLPGLAGRTQYF.

The J gene is TRBJ1-5, the V gene TRBV2, with a weak D call TRBD1 (6 bases). V lost 3 bases, J lost 5 bases, and 11 bases lay in between. CDR1 is SNHLY and CDR2 is FYNNEI in the germline V gene. This CDR3 comprises 14 residues. In nucleotides, the CDR3 is TGTGCCAGCAGTGACGAGGCAGGGGATCAGCCCCAGCATTTT. It specifies CASSDEAGDQPQHF.

In its sample, this clonotype was seen many times. This sequence joins TRBV4-2 and TRBJ2-1; perhaps TRBD2 as D (6 bases). From germline, CDR1 is LGHNA and CDR2 YNFKEQ. Trimming stripped 3 bases from V and 1 base from J, with 13 bases between. This CDR3 has 16 residues. CDR3 amino acids: CASSQGVGGSYNEQFF. CDR3 sequence (DNA): TGTGCCAGCAGCCAGGGTGTAGGAGGGTCCTACAATGAGCAGTTCTTC.

The chain has TRBV20-1 and TRBJ2-7; D ambiguous. The length of the CDR3 is 12 residues. Germline V gene sequence: CDR1 DFQATT, CDR2 SNEGSKA (reference sequence). Between the trimmed V and J ends, which lost 5 bases and 3 bases, there was a span of 11 bases. CDR3 bases: TGCAGTGCTTCTGGAAGATTCTACGAGCAGTACTTC. It translates to CSASGRFYEQYF.

About this clonotype itself: A much bigger clone sits one base away, suggesting this may be a read error. The conserved phenylalanine or tryptophan normally closing the CDR3 is absent here, so this likely arose from a read error. The chain has TRBV10-3 and TRBJ1-6; D uncertain. Trimming shortened V by 0 bases and J by 6 bases, and 9 bases separated the two germline ends. The CDR3 loop spans 15 amino acids. Germline CDR1 reads ENHRY; CDR2 reads SYGVKD. CDR3 sequence (DNA): TGTGCCATCAGTGAGTCTCGCGTAGCTAATTCACCCCTCCACTAT. It is translated as CAISESRVANSPLHY.

Comment on this clonotype: A much larger clone lies one base from this, so it may be a read error. The chain couples TRBV19 to TRBJ2-1; 8 nucleotides match TRBD1. Germline V lookup: CDR1 LNHDA, CDR2 SQIVND (reference sequence). The CDR3 has 22 amino acids. V gave up 0 bases and J gave up 6 bases; unmatched junction bases: 25. The CDR3 DNA is TGTGCCAGTAGTATAGATTATGGACCTTGGAGGGATTTGGGGACAGGATTCAATGAGCAGTTCTTC. It encodes CASSIDYGPWRDLGTGFNEQFF.

As concerns this clonotype: The junction departs from germline at one end; a sequencing error may be responsible. The rearrangement joins TRBV20-1 to TRBJ1-2; D unresolved. The CDR3 is made up of 14 amino acids. CDR1 and CDR2 (germline): DFQATT, SNEGSKA (reference sequence). CDR3 protein: CCAFHSGRSYGYTF. The DNA of the CDR3 is TGCTGTGCTTTTCACAGCGGACGTTCCTATGGCTACACCTTC.

J is TRBJ2-3 and V is TRBV11-2, with a possible D match to TRBD2 (6 bases). CDR1 SGHAT and CDR2 FQNNGV come from the germline V gene. The length of the CDR3 is 15 residues. Trimming cost V 1 base and J 2 bases, with 10 bases left between them. CDR3 sequence reads: CASSLGGGYTDTQYF. CDR3 in DNA: TGTGCCAGCAGCTTAGGAGGAGGGTACACAGATACGCAGTATTTT.

This clonotype has a count of ten or more. This rearrangement joins TRBV5-1 to TRBJ1-1; TRBD1 agrees at 9 bases. Germline lookup yields CDR1 SGHRS and CDR2 YFSETQ. V was pared by 4 bases and J by 5 bases, with 3 bases of the junction left unmatched. This CDR3 spans 13 amino acids. The CDR3 DNA is TGCGCCAGCAGCCTCGGGACAGGGACTGAAGCTTTCTTT. Its translation is CASSLGTGTEAFF.

This clonotype was recorded a few times. This rearrangement joins TRBV20-1 to TRBJ2-3, with D possibly being TRBD1 (5 bases). Trimming stripped 0 bases from V and 3 bases from J, with 19 bases between. Germline-derived CDR1 and CDR2 are DFQATT and SNEGSKA (reference sequence). The CDR3 is 17 amino acids. CDR3 coding DNA: TGCAGTGCTAGAGATCCTAAGGGGCTCTTGAAGACAGATACGCAGTATTTT. This sequence encodes CSARDPKGLLKTDTQYF.

The chain has TRBV5-1 and TRBJ2-7; TRBD2 matches 12 bases. Trimming cost V 3 bases and J 3 bases; bases outside gene matches: 4. Germline V gene sequence: CDR1 SGHRS, CDR2 YFSETQ. The CDR3 runs to 15 residues. The CDR3 region is CASSWLAGGLYEQYF. The DNA for the CDR3 is TGCGCCAGCAGCTGGCTAGCGGGGGGGCTCTACGAGCAGTACTTC.

This clonotype was recorded a few times. The chain couples TRBV5-5 to TRBJ1-5, with unresolved D. The CDR3 runs to 13 residues. V lost 4 bases, J lost 5 bases, and 10 bases lay in between. Germline V gives CDR1 SGHKS, CDR2 YYEKEE (reference sequence). The CDR3 loop is CASSQGRDQPQHF. CDR3 in DNA: TGTGCCAGCAGCCAAGGACGGGATCAGCCCCAGCATTTT.

This clonotype was seen only a few times. V gene TRBV19 combines with J gene TRBJ1-2; the D gene is possibly TRBD1 (5 bases). The CDR3 runs 15 residues. With 3 bases removed from V and 3 bases from J, the gap between germline ends came to 14 bases. Per the germline V gene, CDR1 is LNHDA and CDR2 is SQIVND (reference sequence). CDR3 nucleotides: TGTGCCAGTAGTATGGCAGCAGGGTCTTACTATGGCTACACCTTC. Its protein is CASSMAAGSYYGYTF.

There are many counts of this clonotype. V gene TRBV11-3 combines with J gene TRBJ2-2; 7 bases are a match to TRBD1. Germline CDR1 reads SGHNT; CDR2 reads YENEEA. Trimming took 5 bases from V and 1 from J; bases not matched to a gene: 1. The CDR3 has 14 residues. The CDR3 sequence is CASSTGVNTGELFF. The CDR3, as DNA: TGTGCCAGCAGCACAGGGGTGAACACCGGGGAGCTGTTTTTT. Full variable domain (remainder filled in from reference TRBV11-3 and TRBJ2-2): EAGVVQSPRYKIIEKKQPVAFWCNPISGHNTLYWYLQNLGQGPELLIRYENEEAVDDSQLPKDRFSAERLKGVDSTLKIQPAELGDSAVYLCASSTGVNTGELFFGEGSRLTVL.